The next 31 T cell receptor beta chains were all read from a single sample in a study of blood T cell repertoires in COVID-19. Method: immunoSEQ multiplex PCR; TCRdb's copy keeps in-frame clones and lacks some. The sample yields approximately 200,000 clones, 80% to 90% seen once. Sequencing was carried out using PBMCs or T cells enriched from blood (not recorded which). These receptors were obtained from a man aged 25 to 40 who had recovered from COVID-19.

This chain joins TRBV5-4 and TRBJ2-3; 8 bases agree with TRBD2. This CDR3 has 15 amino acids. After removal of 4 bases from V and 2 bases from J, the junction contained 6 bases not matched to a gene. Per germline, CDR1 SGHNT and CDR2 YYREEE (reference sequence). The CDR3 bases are TGTGCCAGCAGCATTGGACTAGCCCTCACAGATACGCAGTATTTT. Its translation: CASSIGLALTDTQYF.

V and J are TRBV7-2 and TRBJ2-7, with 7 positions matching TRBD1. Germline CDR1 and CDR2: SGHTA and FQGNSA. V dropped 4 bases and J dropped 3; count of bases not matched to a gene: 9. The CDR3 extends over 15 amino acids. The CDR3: CASSSRTGGLYEQYF. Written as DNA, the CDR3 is TGTGCCAGCAGCTCCCGGACAGGCGGACTCTACGAGCAGTACTTC.

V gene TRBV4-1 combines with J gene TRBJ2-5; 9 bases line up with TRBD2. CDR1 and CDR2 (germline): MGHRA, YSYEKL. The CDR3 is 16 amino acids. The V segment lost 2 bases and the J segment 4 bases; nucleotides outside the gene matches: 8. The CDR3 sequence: CASSQRVAGEAETQYF. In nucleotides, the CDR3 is TGCGCCAGCAGCCAAAGGGTAGCGGGAGAGGCAGAGACCCAGTACTTC.

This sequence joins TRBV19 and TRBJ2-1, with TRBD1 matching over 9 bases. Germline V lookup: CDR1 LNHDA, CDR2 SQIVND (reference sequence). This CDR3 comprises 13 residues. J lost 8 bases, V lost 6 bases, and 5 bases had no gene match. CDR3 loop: CASSLDRGHEQFF. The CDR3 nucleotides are TGTGCCAGTAGCTTGGACAGGGGCCATGAGCAGTTCTTC.

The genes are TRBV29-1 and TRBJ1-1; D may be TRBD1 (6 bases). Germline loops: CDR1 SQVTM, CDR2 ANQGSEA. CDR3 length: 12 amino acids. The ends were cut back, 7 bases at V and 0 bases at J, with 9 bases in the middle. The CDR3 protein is CSGRTVNTEAFF. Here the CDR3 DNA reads TGCAGCGGAAGGACAGTGAACACTGAAGCTTTCTTT.

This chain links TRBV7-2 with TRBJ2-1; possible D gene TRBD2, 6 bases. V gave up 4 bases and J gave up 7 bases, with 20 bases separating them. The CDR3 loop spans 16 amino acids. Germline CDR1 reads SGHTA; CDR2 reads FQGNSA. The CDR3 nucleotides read TGTGCCAGCAGCTCGCCAGCCGCCGGGAGAGGGAATGAGCAGTTCTTC. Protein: CASSSPAAGRGNEQFF.

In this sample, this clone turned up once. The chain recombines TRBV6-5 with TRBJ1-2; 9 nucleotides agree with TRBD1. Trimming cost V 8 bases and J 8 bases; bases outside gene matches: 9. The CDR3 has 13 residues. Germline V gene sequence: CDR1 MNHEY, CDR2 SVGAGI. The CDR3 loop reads CASRQGQGDGYTF. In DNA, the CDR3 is TGTGCCAGCCGCCAGGGACAGGGCGACGGCTACACCTTC.

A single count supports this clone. The CDR3 loop is CASSLVQGSGANVLTF. The DNA for the CDR3 is TGCGCCAGCAGCTTGGTGCAGGGCTCTGGGGCCAACGTCCTGACTTTC. The chain carries TRBV5-1 and TRBJ2-6; D may be TRBD1 (5 bases). CDR1 and CDR2 (germline): SGHRS, YFSETQ. The CDR3 totals 16 residues. V lost 0 bases, J lost 0 bases, and 7 bases lay in between.

This chain's CDR3 is CASSYTDSGGGGEQFF. The CDR3, as DNA: TGTGCCAGCAGTTACACCGATAGCGGAGGGGGGGGTGAGCAGTTCTTC. V usage is TRBV6-2 or TRBV6-3 and J usage is TRBJ2-1, with a possible D match to TRBD2 (7 bases). The CDR3 length is 16 residues. V was shortened by 2 bases and J by 9 bases, with 20 bases between the two germline ends. CDR1 and CDR2 from the germline V gene are MNHEY and SVGEGT.

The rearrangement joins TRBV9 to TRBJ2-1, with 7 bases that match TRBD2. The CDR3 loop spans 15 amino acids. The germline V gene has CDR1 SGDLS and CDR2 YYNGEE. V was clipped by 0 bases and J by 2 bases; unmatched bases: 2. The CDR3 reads CASSVDGGAYNEQFF. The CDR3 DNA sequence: TGTGCCAGCAGCGTAGATGGGGGGGCCTACAATGAGCAGTTCTTC.

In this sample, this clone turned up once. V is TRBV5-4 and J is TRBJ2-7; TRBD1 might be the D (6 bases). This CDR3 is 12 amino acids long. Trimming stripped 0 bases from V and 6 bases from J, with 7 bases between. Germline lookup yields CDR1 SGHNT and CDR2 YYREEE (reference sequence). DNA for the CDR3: TGTGCCAGCAGCTTGGGAGGGGGCGAGCAGTACTTC. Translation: CASSLGGGEQYF.

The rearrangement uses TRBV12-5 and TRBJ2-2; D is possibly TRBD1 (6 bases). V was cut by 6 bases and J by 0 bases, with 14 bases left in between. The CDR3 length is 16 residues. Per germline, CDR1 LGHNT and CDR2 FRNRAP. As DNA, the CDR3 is TGTGCTAGTGGCATCGCAGGGGATACGAACACCGGGGAGCTGTTTTTT. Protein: CASGIAGDTNTGELFF.

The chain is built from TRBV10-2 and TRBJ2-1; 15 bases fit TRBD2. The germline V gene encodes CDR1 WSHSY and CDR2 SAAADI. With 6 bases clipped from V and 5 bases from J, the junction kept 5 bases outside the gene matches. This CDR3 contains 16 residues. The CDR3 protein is CASSGLAGGVDNEQFF. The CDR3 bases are TGCGCCAGCAGCGGACTAGCGGGAGGGGTGGACAATGAGCAGTTCTTC.

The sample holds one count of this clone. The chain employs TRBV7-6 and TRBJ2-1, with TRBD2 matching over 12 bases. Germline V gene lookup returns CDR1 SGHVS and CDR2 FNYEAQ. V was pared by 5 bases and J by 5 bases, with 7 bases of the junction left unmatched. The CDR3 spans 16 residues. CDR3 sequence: CASSPAGLAGNNEQFF. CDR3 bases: TGTGCCAGCAGCCCTGCCGGACTAGCGGGAAACAATGAGCAGTTCTTC.

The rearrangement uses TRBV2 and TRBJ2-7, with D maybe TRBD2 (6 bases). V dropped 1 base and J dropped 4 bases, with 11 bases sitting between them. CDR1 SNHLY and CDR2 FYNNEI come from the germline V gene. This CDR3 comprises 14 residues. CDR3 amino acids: CASSEGDWGYEQYF. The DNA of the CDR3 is TGTGCCAGCAGTGAAGGGGACTGGGGTTACGAGCAGTACTTC.

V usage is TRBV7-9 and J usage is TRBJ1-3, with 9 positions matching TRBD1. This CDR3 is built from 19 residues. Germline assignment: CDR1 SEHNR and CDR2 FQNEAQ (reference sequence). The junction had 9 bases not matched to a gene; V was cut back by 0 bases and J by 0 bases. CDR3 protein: CASSLARGTGSSSGNTIYF. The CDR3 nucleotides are TGTGCCAGCAGCTTAGCGCGAGGGACAGGGAGTAGCTCTGGAAACACCATATATTTT.

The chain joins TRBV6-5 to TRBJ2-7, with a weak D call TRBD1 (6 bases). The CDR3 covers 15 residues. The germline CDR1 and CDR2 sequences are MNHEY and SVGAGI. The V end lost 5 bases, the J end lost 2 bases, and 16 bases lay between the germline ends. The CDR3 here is CASSRPGQGTYEQYF. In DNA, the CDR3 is TGTGCCAGCAGTCGCCCGGGGCAGGGGACCTACGAGCAGTACTTC.

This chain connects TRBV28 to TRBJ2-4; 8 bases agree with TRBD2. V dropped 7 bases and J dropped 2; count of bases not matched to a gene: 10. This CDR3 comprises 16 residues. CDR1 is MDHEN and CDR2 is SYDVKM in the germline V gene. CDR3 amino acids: CASIGGGTGSKNIQYF. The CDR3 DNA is TGTGCCAGCATCGGGGGGGGTACCGGATCCAAAAACATTCAGTACTTC.

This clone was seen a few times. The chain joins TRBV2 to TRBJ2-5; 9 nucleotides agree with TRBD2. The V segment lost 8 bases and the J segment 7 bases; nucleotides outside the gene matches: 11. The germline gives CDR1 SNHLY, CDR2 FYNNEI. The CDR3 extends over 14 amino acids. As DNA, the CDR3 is TGTGCCAGCTCAGGGCGGGGGGGCCTCGCGACCCAGTACTTC. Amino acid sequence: CASSGRGGLATQYF.

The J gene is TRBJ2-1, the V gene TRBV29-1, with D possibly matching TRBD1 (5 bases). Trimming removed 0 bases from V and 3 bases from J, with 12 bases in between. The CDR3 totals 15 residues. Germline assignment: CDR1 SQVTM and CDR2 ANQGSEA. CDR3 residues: CSVEEYAGIYNEQFF. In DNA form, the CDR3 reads TGCAGCGTTGAAGAGTATGCAGGGATCTACAATGAGCAGTTCTTC.

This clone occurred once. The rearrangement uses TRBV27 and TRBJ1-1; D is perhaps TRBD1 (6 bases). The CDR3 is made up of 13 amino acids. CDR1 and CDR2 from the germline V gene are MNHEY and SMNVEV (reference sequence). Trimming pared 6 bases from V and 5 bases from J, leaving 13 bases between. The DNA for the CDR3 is TGTGCCAGCAGCCAAGGGGGATGGACTGAAGCTTTCTTT. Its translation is CASSQGGWTEAFF.

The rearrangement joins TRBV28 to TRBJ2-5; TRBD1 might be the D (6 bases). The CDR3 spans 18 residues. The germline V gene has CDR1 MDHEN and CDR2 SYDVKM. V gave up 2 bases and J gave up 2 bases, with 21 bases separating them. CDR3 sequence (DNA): TGTGCCAGCAGTTTACCCCAACAGGGATTAGCGTATCAAGAGACCCAGTACTTC. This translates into CASSLPQQGLAYQETQYF.

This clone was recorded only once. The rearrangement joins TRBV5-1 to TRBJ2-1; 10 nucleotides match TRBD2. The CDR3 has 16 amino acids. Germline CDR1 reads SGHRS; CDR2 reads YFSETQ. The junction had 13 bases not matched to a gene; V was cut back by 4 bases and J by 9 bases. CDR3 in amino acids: CASSRETGLAWGEQFF. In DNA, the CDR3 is TGCGCCAGCAGCAGGGAAACGGGACTAGCGTGGGGTGAGCAGTTCTTC.

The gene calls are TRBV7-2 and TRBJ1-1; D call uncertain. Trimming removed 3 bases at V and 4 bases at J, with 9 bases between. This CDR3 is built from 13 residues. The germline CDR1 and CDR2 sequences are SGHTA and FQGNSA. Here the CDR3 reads CASSLQEVTEAFF. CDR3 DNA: TGTGCCAGCAGCTTGCAGGAGGTCACTGAAGCTTTCTTT.

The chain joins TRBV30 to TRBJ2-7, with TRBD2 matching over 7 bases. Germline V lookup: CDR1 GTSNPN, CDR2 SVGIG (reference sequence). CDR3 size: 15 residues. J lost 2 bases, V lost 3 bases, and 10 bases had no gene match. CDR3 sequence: CAWRGGLVRTYEQYF. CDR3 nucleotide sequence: TGTGCCTGGAGGGGAGGACTAGTTCGTACCTACGAGCAGTACTTC. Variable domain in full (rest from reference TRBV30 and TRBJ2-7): SQTIHQWPATLVQPVGSPLSLECTVEGTSNPNLYWYRQAAGRGLQLLFYSVGIGQISSEVPQNLSASRPQDRQFILSSKKLLLSDSGFYLCAWRGGLVRTYEQYFGPGTRLTVT.

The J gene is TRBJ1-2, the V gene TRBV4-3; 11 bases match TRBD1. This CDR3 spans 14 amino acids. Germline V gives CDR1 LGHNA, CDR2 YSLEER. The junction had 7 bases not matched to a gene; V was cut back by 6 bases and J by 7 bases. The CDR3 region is CASSPGTGGAGYTF. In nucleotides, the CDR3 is TGCGCCAGCAGTCCCGGGACAGGGGGTGCTGGCTACACCTTC.

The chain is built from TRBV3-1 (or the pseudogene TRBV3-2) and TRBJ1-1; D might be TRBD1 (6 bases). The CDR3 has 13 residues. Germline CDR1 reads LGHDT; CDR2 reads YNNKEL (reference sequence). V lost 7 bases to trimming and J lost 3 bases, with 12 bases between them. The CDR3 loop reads CASTKGGDTEAFF. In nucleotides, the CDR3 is TGTGCCAGCACCAAGGGGGGGGACACTGAAGCTTTCTTT.

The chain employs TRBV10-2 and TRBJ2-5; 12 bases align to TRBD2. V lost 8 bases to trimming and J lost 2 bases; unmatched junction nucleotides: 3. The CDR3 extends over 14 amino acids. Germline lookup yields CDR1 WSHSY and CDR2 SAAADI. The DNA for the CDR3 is TGCGCCAGCGGCGGACTAGCGGGACAAGAGACCCAGTACTTC. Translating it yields CASGGLAGQETQYF.

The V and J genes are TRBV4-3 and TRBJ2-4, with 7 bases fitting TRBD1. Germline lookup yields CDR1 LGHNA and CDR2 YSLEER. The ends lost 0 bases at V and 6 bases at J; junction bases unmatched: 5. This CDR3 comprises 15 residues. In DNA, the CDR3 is TGCGCCAGCAGCCAAGATGGTCAGGGGGTAAACATTCAGTACTTC. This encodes CASSQDGQGVNIQYF.

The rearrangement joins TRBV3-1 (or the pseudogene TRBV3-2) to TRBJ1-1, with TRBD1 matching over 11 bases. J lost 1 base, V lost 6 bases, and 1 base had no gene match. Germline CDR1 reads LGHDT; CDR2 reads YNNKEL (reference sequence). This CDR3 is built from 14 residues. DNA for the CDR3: TGTGCCAGCAGGGACAGGGGGCGGAACACTGAAGCTTTCTTT. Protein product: CASRDRGRNTEAFF.

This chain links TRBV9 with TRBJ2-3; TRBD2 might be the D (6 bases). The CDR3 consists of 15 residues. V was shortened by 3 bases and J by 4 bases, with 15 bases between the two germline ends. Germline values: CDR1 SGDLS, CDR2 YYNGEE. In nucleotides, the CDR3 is TGTGCCAGCAGCGAAAGGGACTTCGGAGCAGATACGCAGTATTTT. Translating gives CASSERDFGADTQYF.